The entry below gives a single TCR beta chain sequence along with its context. Some clones are missing from TCRdb's copy, which holds only in-frame ones; the method was immunoSEQ multiplex PCR. Of 65,000 or so clones listed, around 90% are singletons. V shed 3 bases, J shed 4 bases, and the junction held 7 bases outside the gene matches. CDR3 length: 16 amino acids. Germline V gene sequence: CDR1 MNHNS, CDR2 SASEGT. The data originate from a study of T cell changes during pregnancy in multiple sclerosis. The clonotype comes from a female donor in good health, enrolled as a control in a pregnancy study. The rearrangement uses TRBV6-1 and TRBJ2-7; 12 nucleotides match TRBD1. Material: peripheral blood, obtained in the second trimester of pregnancy. This CDR3 is CASSESGTGGLYEQYF. The CDR3 region has the DNA TGTGCCAGCAGTGAGTCCGGGACAGGGGGCTTGTACGAGCAGTACTTC.